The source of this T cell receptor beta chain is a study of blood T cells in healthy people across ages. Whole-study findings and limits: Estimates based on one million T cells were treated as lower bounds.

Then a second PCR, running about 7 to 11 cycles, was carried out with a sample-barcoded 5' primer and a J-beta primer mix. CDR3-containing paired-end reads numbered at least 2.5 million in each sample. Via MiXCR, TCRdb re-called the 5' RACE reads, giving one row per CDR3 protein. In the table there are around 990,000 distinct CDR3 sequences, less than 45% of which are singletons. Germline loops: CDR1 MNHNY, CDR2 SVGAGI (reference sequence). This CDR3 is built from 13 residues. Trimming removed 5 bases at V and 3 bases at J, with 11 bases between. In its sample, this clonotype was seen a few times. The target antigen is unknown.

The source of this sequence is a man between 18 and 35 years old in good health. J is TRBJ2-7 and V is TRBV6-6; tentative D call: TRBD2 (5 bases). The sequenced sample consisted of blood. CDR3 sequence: CASSTTTYYEQYF. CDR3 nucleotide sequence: TGTGCCAGCAGTACGACTACATACTACGAGCAGTACTTC.